This passage covers 3 T cell receptor beta chains from one sample sequenced in a study of CXCR3-negative and CXCR3-positive naive CD8 T cells. General study findings and limits: CXCR3-negative naive cells had less hydrophobic TRB CDR3s than did CXCR3-positive naive cells.

What these receptors recognize is not known. Carrying UMI labels, the TRB cDNA libraries were prepared through 5' RACE. TCRdb re-called the 5' RACE reads; one entry per CDR3 protein, DNA not given. This specimen shows about 6,000 distinct CDR3 sequences; the ten leading clones hold around 2%. The sequencing input was naive CXCR3+ CD8+ T cells from blood. Subset noted: CD45RO-CCR7+CD27+CD95- naive CD8+ T cells expressing CXCR3 (TNR3+). The origin of the receptors is a human donor in good health. Some clones in this sample may be carry-over from other donors' samples.

This clonotype is labeled medium-sized based on frequency. The chain carries TRBV12-3 or TRBV12-4 and TRBJ2-1; TCRdb selects TRBD1, and the lack of DNA leaves this call unchecked. There are 15 residues in the CDR3. The CDR3 protein is CASSSLVGVSNEQFF.

This rearrangement joins TRBV3-1 to TRBJ1-1. The CDR3 covers 17 residues. CDR1 LGHDT and CDR2 YNNKEL come from the germline V gene (reference sequence). The CDR3 spells CASSQAGEGWWNTEAFF. Filled out from reference TRBV3-1 and TRBJ1-1, the complete variable domain reads DTAVSQTPKYLVTQMGNDKSIKCEQNLGHDTMYWYKQDSKKFLKIMFSYNNKELIINETVPNRFSPKSPDKAHLNLHINSLELGDSAVYFCASSQAGEGWWNTEAFFGQGTRLTVV.

Here the CDR3 reads CASSSPGAPARYF. The genes are TRBV5-1 and TRBJ2-7; the D gene TCRdb calls, TRBD1, cannot be checked with no DNA. The CDR3 is 13 residues long. Germline V gene sequence: CDR1 SGHRS, CDR2 YFSETQ.